This passage covers 8 T cell receptor beta chains from one sample sequenced in a study of blood T cell repertoires in COVID-19 (TCRdb year 2020). Libraries came from the immunoSEQ multiplex PCR assay. Imported from immuneACCESS, the table was reduced by TCRdb to in-frame sequences with V and J called. These copies leave out some clones; in studies compared against another copy, an unresolved V gene accounts for under half, and the cause of the remainder is not known. The sample includes a few hundred thousand clones, with approximately 90% observed a single time. The top ten hold about 9.9% of the sample. The specimen sequenced was PBMCs or T cells enriched from blood (not recorded which). The receptors derive from a woman aged 35 to 49 who had recovered from COVID-19.

The CDR3 here is CASSEDRGDYEQYF. CDR3 nucleotide sequence: TGTGCCAGCAGCGAGGACAGGGGTGACTACGAGCAGTACTTC. The chain couples TRBV5-4 to TRBJ2-7, with 9 bases lining up with TRBD1. CDR3 size: 14 residues. The V segment lost 4 bases and the J segment 3 bases; nucleotides outside the gene matches: 5. Germline CDR1 is SGHNT and CDR2 is YYREEE (reference sequence).

The chain joins TRBV5-4 to TRBJ1-2, with TRBD1 matching over 11 bases. CDR1 and CDR2 from the germline V gene are SGHNT and YYREEE (reference sequence). V gave up 4 bases and J gave up 5 bases; unmatched junction bases: 4. The CDR3 runs 14 residues. The CDR3 protein is CASSLGTGGYGYTF. The CDR3 region has the DNA TGTGCCAGCAGCCTCGGGACAGGGGGATATGGCTACACCTTC.

The gene calls are TRBV6-5 and TRBJ1-5, with D tentatively TRBD1 (5 bases). Germline V CDR1 and CDR2: MNHEY, SVGAGI. The CDR3 has 14 amino acids. The germline V and J ends were trimmed by 6 bases and 1 base, with 10 bases remaining between them. The DNA of the CDR3 is TGTGCCAGCAGGGATCAGGGAAGCAATCAGCCCCAGCATTTT. Residues: CASRDQGSNQPQHF.

The rearrangement joins TRBV30 to TRBJ2-7, with 7 bases lining up with TRBD2. CDR1 and CDR2 from the germline V gene are GTSNPN and SVGIG (reference sequence). Trimming took 3 bases from V and 6 from J; bases not matched to a gene: 8. The CDR3 is made up of 13 amino acids. CDR3 region: CAWRSSGAPEQYF. DNA of the CDR3: TGTGCCTGGAGATCGAGCGGGGCCCCCGAGCAGTACTTC. Based on the CDR3 plus reference TRBV30 and TRBJ2-7, the full variable domain is SQTIHQWPATLVQPVGSPLSLECTVEGTSNPNLYWYRQAAGRGLQLLFYSVGIGQISSEVPQNLSASRPQDRQFILSSKKLLLSDSGFYLCAWRSSGAPEQYFGPGTRLTVT.

This chain uses TRBV28 with TRBJ2-5; tentative D call: TRBD2 (5 bases). The CDR3 covers 14 residues. The V end was cut by 5 bases, the J end by 4 bases, with 14 bases between. The germline V gene has CDR1 MDHEN and CDR2 SYDVKM. The CDR3 DNA reads as TGTGCCAGCAGTCCCACTAGGACCGGAGAGACCCAGTACTTC. Its translation: CASSPTRTGETQYF.

V usage is TRBV10-1 and J usage is TRBJ1-1, with 9 bases that match TRBD1. This CDR3 is 15 amino acids long. The V gene end was trimmed by 4 bases and the J gene end by 4 bases; junction bases not matched to a gene: 7. CDR1 WNHNN and CDR2 SYGVQD come from the germline V gene (reference sequence). For the CDR3, the DNA is TGCGCCAGCAGTGCCGGGACAGGGCCTTCCACTGAAGCTTTCTTT. It translates to CASSAGTGPSTEAFF.

The V and J genes are TRBV7-2 and TRBJ2-3, with D tentatively TRBD2 (6 bases). Germline V gene data show CDR1 as SGHTA and CDR2 as FQGNSA. Trimming removed 1 base at V and 0 bases at J, with 11 bases between. This CDR3 has 16 amino acids. Written as DNA, the CDR3 is TGTGCCAGCAGCTTAGTCGGGGGATCTAGCACAGATACGCAGTATTTT. This encodes CASSLVGGSSTDTQYF.

The chain links TRBV7-3 to TRBJ2-3; tentative D call: TRBD2 (6 bases). Germline lookup yields CDR1 SGHTA and CDR2 FQGTGA. With 2 bases removed from V and 2 bases from J, the gap between germline ends came to 14 bases. CDR3 length: 16 residues. This CDR3 reads CASSLGASALTDTQYF. The CDR3 DNA is TGTGCCAGCAGCTTAGGGGCTAGCGCCCTCACAGATACGCAGTATTTT.